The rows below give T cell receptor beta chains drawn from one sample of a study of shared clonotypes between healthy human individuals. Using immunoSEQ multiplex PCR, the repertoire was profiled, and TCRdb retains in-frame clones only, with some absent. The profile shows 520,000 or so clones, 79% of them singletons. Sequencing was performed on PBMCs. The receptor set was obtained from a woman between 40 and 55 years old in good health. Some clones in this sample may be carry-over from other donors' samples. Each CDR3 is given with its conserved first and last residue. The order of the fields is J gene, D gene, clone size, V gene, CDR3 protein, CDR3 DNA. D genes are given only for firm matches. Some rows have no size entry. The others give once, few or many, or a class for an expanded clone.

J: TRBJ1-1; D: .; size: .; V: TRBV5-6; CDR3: CASSFPLGNTEAFF; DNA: TGTGCCAGCAGCTTTCCGTTGGGGAACACTGAAGCTTTCTTT
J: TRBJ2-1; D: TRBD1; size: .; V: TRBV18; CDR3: CASSPPTGYNEQFF; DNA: TGTGCCAGCTCCCCGCCGACAGGGTACAATGAGCAGTTCTTC
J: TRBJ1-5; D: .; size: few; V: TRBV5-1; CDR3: CASSLDPRSNQPQHF; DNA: TGCGCCAGCAGCTTGGATCCAAGGAGCAATCAGCCCCAGCATTTT
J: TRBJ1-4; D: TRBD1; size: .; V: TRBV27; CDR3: CASSSPGQDPTNEKLFF; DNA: TGTGCCAGCAGTTCACCGGGACAGGACCCCACTAATGAAAAACTGTTTTTT
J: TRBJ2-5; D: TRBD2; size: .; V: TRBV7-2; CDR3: CASSLFASGRWEQYF; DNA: TGTGCCAGCAGCTTATTTGCCAGCGGGAGGTGGGAGCAGTACTTC
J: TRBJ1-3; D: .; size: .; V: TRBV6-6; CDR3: CASSYSAGVGNTIYF; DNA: TGTGCCAGCAGTTACTCAGCAGGGGTTGGAAACACCATATATTTT
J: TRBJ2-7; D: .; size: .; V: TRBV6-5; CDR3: CASSYSPDSYEQYF; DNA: TGTGCCAGCAGTTACTCGCCAGATTCCTACGAGCAGTACTTC
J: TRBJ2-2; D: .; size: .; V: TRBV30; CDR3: CAWSVIRLPYTGELFF; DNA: TGTGCCTGGAGTGTAATCCGCCTCCCTTACACCGGGGAGCTGTTTTTT
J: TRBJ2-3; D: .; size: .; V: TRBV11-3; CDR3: CASSLGTAWDTQYF; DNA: TGTGCCAGCAGCTTAGGGACAGCCTGGGATACGCAGTATTTT
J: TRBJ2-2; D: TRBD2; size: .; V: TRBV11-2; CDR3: CASSLGVAGGNTGELFF; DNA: TGTGCCAGCAGCTTAGGTGTAGCGGGAGGGAACACCGGGGAGCTGTTTTTT
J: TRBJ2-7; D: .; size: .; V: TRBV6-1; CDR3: CASSVQQGNEQYF; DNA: TGTGCCAGCAGTGTTCAACAGGGCAACGAGCAGTACTTC
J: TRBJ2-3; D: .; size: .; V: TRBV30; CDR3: CAWRKTGDTQYF; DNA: TGTGCCTGGAGGAAGACGGGGGATACGCAGTATTTT
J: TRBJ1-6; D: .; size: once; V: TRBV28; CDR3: CASSSPGYNSPLHF; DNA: TGTGCCAGCAGTTCCCCTGGCTATAATTCACCCCTCCACTTT
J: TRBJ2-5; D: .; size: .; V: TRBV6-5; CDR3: CASSTPETQYF; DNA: TGTGCCAGCTCAACCCCGGAGACCCAGTACTTC
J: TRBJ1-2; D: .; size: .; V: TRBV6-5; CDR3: CASSYLGGMYGYTF; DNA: TGTGCCAGCAGTTACCTAGGGGGGATGTATGGCTACACCTTC
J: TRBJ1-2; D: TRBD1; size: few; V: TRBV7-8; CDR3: CASTPGGGRNGYTF; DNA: TGTGCCAGCACACCAGGGGGGGGGAGAAATGGCTACACCTTC
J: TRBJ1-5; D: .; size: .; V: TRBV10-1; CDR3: CASSESGDQPQHF; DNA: TGCGCCAGCAGTGAGTCGGGGGATCAGCCCCAGCATTTT
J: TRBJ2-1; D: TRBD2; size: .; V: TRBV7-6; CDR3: CASSLGTSGGYNEQFF; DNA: TGTGCCAGCAGCTTAGGGACTAGCGGGGGCTACAATGAGCAGTTCTTC
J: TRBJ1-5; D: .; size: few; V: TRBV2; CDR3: CASMRMGQPQHF; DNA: TGTGCCAGCATGCGGATGGGGCAGCCCCAGCATTTT
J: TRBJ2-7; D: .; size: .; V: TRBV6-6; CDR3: CASRTDGFEQYF; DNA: TGTGCCAGCAGGACGGACGGCTTTGAGCAGTACTTC
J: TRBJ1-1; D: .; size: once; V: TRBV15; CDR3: CATSRDRSYTEAFF; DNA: TGTGCCACCAGCAGAGATAGGTCTTACACTGAAGCTTTCTTT
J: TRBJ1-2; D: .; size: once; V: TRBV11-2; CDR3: CASRPGKGRRDYGYTF; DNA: TGTGCCAGCAGACCCGGGAAGGGACGAAGGGACTATGGCTACACCTTC
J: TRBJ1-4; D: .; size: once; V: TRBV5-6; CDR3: CASSSYTVLFEKLFF; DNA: TGTGCCAGCAGCTCGTACACTGTCCTCTTTGAAAAACTGTTTTTT
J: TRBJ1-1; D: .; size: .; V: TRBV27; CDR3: CASSTTRALEAFF; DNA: TGTGCCAGCAGTACTACAAGGGCACTTGAAGCTTTCTTT
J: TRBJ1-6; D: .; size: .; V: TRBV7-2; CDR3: CASSTYNSPLHF; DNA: TGTGCCAGCAGCACATATAATTCACCCCTCCACTTT
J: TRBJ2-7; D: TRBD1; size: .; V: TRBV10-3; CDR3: CAIRMTGTELYEQYF; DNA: TGTGCCATCAGGATGACCGGGACAGAACTATACGAGCAGTACTTC
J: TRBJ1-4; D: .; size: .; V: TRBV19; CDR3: CASSPSGFREKLFF; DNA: TGTGCCAGTAGTCCATCAGGGTTTCGTGAAAAACTGTTTTTT
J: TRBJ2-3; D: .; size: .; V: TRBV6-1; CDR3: CASRTYSSTDTQYF; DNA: TGTGCCAGCAGAACTTATAGCAGCACAGATACGCAGTATTTT
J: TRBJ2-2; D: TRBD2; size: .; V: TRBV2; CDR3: CASSTFSGRPGELFF; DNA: TGTGCCAGCAGTACGTTCAGCGGGAGACCCGGGGAGCTGTTTTTT
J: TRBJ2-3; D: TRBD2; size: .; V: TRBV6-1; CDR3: CASSEPFAGGPDTQYF; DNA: TGTGCCAGCAGTGAACCTTTTGCGGGAGGGCCAGATACGCAGTATTTT
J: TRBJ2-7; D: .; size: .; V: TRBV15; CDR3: CATSRDGSGSYEQYF; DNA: TGTGCCACCAGCAGAGATGGGTCAGGATCCTACGAGCAGTACTTC
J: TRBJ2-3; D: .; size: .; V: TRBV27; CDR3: CASRTLDGTFTDTQYF; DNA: TGTGCCAGCAGGACTCTGGACGGGACCTTCACAGATACGCAGTATTTT
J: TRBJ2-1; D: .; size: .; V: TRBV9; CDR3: CASSIDGNPGGNEQFF; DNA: TGTGCCAGCAGCATAGACGGGAACCCCGGGGGCAATGAGCAGTTCTTC
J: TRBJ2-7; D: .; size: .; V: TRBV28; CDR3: CASSPSSAGTYEQYF; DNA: TGTGCCAGCAGTCCTAGTTCTGCAGGGACCTACGAGCAGTACTTC
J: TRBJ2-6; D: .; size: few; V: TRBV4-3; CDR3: CASSQGDLNGAVLTF; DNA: TGCGCCAGCAGCCAAGGGGACTTAAACGGGGCCGTCCTGACTTTC
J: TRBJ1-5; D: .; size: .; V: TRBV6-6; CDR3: CASSYEDGQPQHF; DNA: TGTGCCAGCAGTTACGAAGACGGCCAGCCCCAGCATTTT
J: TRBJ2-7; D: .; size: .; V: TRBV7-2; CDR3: CASSLQPSDSYEQYF; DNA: TGTGCCAGCAGCTTACAACCCTCAGACAGCTACGAGCAGTACTTC
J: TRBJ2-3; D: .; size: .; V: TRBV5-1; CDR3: CASSLWVSGVDTQYF; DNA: TGCGCCAGCAGCTTGTGGGTTAGCGGAGTGGATACGCAGTATTTT
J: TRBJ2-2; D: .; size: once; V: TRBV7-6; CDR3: CASTLTPAAGELFF; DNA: TGTGCCAGCACCCTGACCCCGGCGGCCGGGGAGCTGTTTTTT
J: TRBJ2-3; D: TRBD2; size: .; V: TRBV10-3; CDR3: CAISGRATSGRSTDTQYF; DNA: TGTGCCATCAGTGGCCGTGCGACTAGCGGGAGGAGCACAGATACGCAGTATTTT
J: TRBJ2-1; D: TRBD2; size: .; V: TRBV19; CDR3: CASSALAGAYNEQFF; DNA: TGTGCCAGTAGTGCCCTAGCGGGGGCCTACAATGAGCAGTTCTTC